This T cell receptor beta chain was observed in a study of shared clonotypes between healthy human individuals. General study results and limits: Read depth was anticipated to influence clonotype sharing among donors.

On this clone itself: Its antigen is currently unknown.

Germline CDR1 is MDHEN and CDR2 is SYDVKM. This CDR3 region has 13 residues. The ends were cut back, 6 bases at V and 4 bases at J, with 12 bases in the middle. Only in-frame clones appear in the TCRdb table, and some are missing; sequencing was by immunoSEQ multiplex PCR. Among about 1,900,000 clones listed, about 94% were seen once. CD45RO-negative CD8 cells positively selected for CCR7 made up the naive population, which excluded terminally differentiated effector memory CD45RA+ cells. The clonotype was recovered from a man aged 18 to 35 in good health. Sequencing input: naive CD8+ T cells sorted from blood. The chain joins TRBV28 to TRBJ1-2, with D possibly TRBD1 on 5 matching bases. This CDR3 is CASRPRAGYGYTF. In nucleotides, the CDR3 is TGTGCCAGCAGGCCCAGGGCCGGCTATGGCTACACCTTC.